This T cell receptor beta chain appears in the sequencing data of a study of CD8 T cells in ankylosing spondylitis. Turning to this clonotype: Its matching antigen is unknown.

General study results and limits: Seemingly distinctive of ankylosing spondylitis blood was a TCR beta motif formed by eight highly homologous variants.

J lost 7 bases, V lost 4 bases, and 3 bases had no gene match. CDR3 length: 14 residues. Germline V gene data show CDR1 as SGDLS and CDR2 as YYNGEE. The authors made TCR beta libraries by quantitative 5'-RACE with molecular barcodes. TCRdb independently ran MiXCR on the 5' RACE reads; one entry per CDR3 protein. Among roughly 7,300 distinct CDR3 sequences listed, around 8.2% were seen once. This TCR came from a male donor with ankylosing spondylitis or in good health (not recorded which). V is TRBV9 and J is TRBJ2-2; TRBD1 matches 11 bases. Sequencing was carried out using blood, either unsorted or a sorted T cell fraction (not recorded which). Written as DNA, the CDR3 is TGTGCCAGCAGCCCTGGGACAGGGGGCGGGGAGCTGTTTTTT. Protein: CASSPGTGGGELFF.